A single sample is the source of the 23 T cell receptor beta chains below, sequenced in a study of spatial heterogeneity in lung cancer. Notes on the study in general: Expanded alpha and beta TCR counts within tumors tracked tumor mutation counts.

Time point indicated: sample taken at primary tumor resection. For these TCRs, the target antigens are not known. TCRdb analysed the 5' RACE reads with MiXCR anew, one entry per CDR3 protein. The sample lists around 12,000 distinct CDR3 sequences, 5.6% occurring once. Sequenced here: lung tumor tissue, sampled at surgery. The source is a female donor with early-stage non-small cell lung cancer.

This clonotype was recorded many times. This beta chain is off target for a library built for alpha chains, so its abundance means little. The chain employs TRBV7-6 and TRBJ1-1; the D is unclear. The ends were cut back, 2 bases at V and 3 bases at J, with 7 bases in the middle. The CDR3 totals 13 residues. CDR1 is SGHVS and CDR2 is FNYEAQ in the germline V gene. For the CDR3, the DNA is TGTGCCAGCAGCTTATCGGGCCACACTGAAGCTTTCTTT. Encoded protein: CASSLSGHTEAFF. Combining the CDR3 with reference TRBV7-6 and TRBJ1-1 gives the whole variable domain GAGVSQSPRYKVTKRGQDVALRCDPISGHVSLYWYRQALGQGPEFLTYFNYEAQQDKSGLPNDRFSAERPEGSISTLTIQRTEQRDSAMYRCASSLSGHTEAFFGQGTRLTVV.

This clonotype was observed many times. This beta chain appears as a stray read in a library generated for alpha chains; its size is not informative. The gene calls are TRBV20-1 and TRBJ1-2; the D is unclear. V shed 3 bases and J shed 10 bases, with 12 bases lying between them. The germline V gene encodes CDR1 DFQATT and CDR2 SNEGSKA (reference sequence). The CDR3 totals 11 residues. The CDR3 reads CSASPGRDYTF. For the CDR3, the DNA is TGCAGTGCTAGTCCCGGCCGTGACTACACCTTC.

Many counts were recorded for this clonotype. This beta chain is a stray sequence in a library constructed for alpha chains; its clone size is not meaningful. The chain couples TRBV2 to TRBJ2-7; the D gene is possibly TRBD1 (6 bases). Trimming took 4 bases from V and 4 from J, leaving 14 bases between them. Germline lookup yields CDR1 SNHLY and CDR2 FYNNEI. The CDR3 runs to 14 residues. CDR3 residues: CASSVQGRLYEQYF. DNA for the CDR3: TGTGCCAGCAGTGTCCAGGGGCGCCTTTACGAGCAGTACTTC.

This clonotype showed up many times. This beta chain is a stray read from a library made for alpha chains; its abundance is not meaningful. The V and J genes are TRBV12-3 or TRBV12-4 and TRBJ2-7; D gene uncertain. This CDR3 has 13 amino acids. V lost 3 bases to trimming and J lost 8 bases, with 14 bases between them. This CDR3 is CASSFGDHDKQYF. The CDR3 DNA reads as TGTGCCAGCAGTTTTGGCGACCACGACAAGCAGTACTTC.

This clonotype appeared many times. A library prepared for alpha chains yielded this beta chain as an off-target read; its size is of little meaning. The rearrangement uses TRBV7-3 and TRBJ2-1; a possible D gene is TRBD1 (6 bases). CDR3 length: 18 residues. Trimming took off 1 base at V and 4 bases at J, with 20 bases between the two ends. The germline V gene has CDR1 SGHTA and CDR2 FQGTGA. CDR3 residues: CASSLRNPGVGVYNEQFF. Written as DNA, the CDR3 is TGTGCCAGCAGCTTAAGAAATCCAGGGGTTGGGGTATACAATGAGCAGTTCTTC.

The table lists this clonotype with many counts. This beta chain is an unintended read in a library built for alpha chains; its size means little. The V gene is TRBV3-1, the J gene TRBJ2-7, with 10 bases aligning to TRBD2. CDR1 LGHDT and CDR2 YNNKEL come from the germline V gene (reference sequence). The CDR3 consists of 16 residues. V lost 3 bases, J lost 6 bases, and 11 bases stayed unmatched. CDR3 amino acids: CASSHSASGGSSEQYF. The DNA for the CDR3 is TGTGCCAGCAGCCACTCAGCTAGCGGGGGAAGCTCCGAGCAGTACTTC.

This clonotype was observed many times. This beta chain is a stray sequence in a library constructed for alpha chains; its clone size is not meaningful. This CDR3 is CASSLGKLSGNTIYF. CDR3 DNA sequence: TGTGCCAGCAGCTTAGGGAAGCTCTCTGGAAACACCATATATTTT. This chain uses TRBV7-2 with TRBJ1-3, with D unclear. Trimming removed 1 base from V and 0 bases from J, with 7 bases in between. Germline lookup yields CDR1 SGHTA and CDR2 FQGNSA. The CDR3 has 15 residues. The whole variable domain, remainder taken from reference TRBV7-2 and TRBJ1-3, is GAGVSQSPSNKVTEKGKDVELRCDPISGHTALYWYRQSLGQGLEFLIYFQGNSAPDKSGLPSDRFSAERTGGSVSTLTIQRTQQEDSAVYLCASSLGKLSGNTIYFGEGSWLTVV.

This clonotype was seen many times. Since it is a stray read in a library aimed at alpha chains, this beta chain has a size that is not meaningful. The V call is TRBV7-8, the J call TRBJ2-5, with 13 nucleotides matching TRBD2. J gave up 6 bases and V 0 bases, and 10 bases lay outside the gene matches. This CDR3 comprises 18 residues. Germline V gene lookup returns CDR1 SGHVS and CDR2 FQNEAQ. CDR3 residues: CASSLATSGGTGGKTQYF. As DNA, the CDR3 is TGTGCCAGCAGCTTAGCGACTAGCGGGGGGACCGGGGGAAAGACCCAGTACTTC.

Remarks on this clonotype: This beta chain is an unintended read in a library built for alpha chains; its size means little. The chain combines TRBV4-1 with TRBJ2-2, with D uncertain. The V gene lost 0 bases and the J gene lost 7 bases, with 9 bases spanning the gap. Germline CDR1 and CDR2: MGHRA and YSYEKL. This CDR3 region has 14 residues. The CDR3 loop reads CASSQELPYGELFF. For the CDR3, the DNA is TGCGCCAGCAGCCAAGAATTACCGTACGGGGAGCTGTTTTTT.

A few counts support this clonotype. As an off-target read in a library built for alpha chains, this beta chain has a frequency of little significance. The chain couples TRBV29-1 to TRBJ1-1, with D uncertain. The V and J ends lost 0 bases and 8 bases respectively, with 7 bases between them. From germline, CDR1 is SQVTM and CDR2 ANQGSEA. The CDR3 consists of 11 residues. The CDR3 here is CSVEDRMEAFF. CDR3 nucleotide sequence: TGCAGCGTTGAAGACAGGATGGAAGCTTTCTTT.

This clonotype is labeled medium-sized. This beta chain slipped into a library made for alpha chains as a stray read, so its size is not meaningful. The chain links TRBV6-1 to TRBJ1-5, with 9 bases aligning to TRBD1. Germline CDR1 is MNHNS and CDR2 is SASEGT. This CDR3 has 19 amino acids. V shed 6 bases and J 2 bases; nucleotides not matched to a gene: 17. CDR3 in amino acids: CASRGTGQGLAVGNQPQHF. The CDR3 DNA reads TGTGCCAGCAGAGGAACGGGACAGGGACTCGCAGTGGGCAATCAGCCCCAGCATTTT.

This clonotype was picked up many times. Sequence at one end of the junction differs from germline and may be a read error. This beta chain lies outside the target of a library built for alpha chains; its clone size means little. The chain is built from TRBV5-1 and TRBJ1-2; TRBD1 aligns across 7 bases. The CDR3 covers 13 residues. From germline, CDR1 is SGHRS and CDR2 YFSETQ. CDR3 sequence reads: CASSLGGTAAFVF. The CDR3 DNA reads as TGCGCCAGCAGCTTGGGCGGGACAGCAGCCTTCGTCTTC.

About this clonotype: The library was prepared for alpha chains; this beta chain is a stray read, so its frequency means little. The chain recombines TRBV27 with TRBJ1-2; unclear D gene. Between the trimmed V and J ends, which lost 6 bases and 4 bases, there was a span of 12 bases. Germline CDR1 is MNHEY and CDR2 is SMNVEV (reference sequence). This CDR3 is built from 13 residues. Written as DNA, the CDR3 is TGTGCCAGCAGGGGTATAGCGGGCTATGGCTACACCTTC. Translating gives CASRGIAGYGYTF.

By frequency in the sample, this clonotype is medium-sized. The size of this beta chain means little, since it is a stray read in a library made for alpha chains. The chain has TRBV7-9 and TRBJ1-5; D gene uncertain. V was clipped by 2 bases and J by 4 bases, with 3 bases between them. CDR1 and CDR2 (germline): SEHNR, FQNEAQ (reference sequence). CDR3 length equals 12 residues. CDR3 in amino acids: CASSLPNQPQHF. In DNA, the CDR3 is TGTGCCAGCAGCTTACCGAATCAGCCCCAGCATTTT.

In its sample, this clonotype was seen many times. This beta chain is a stray sequence in a library constructed for alpha chains; its clone size is not meaningful. The rearrangement links TRBV7-9 to TRBJ2-7; no clear D gene. The CDR3 extends over 11 amino acids. The V end was cut by 5 bases, the J end by 6 bases, with 8 bases between. The V gene's germline CDR1 is SEHNR and CDR2 FQNEAQ (reference sequence). This CDR3 is CASSLWGEQYF. CDR3 bases: TGTGCCAGCAGCCTTTGGGGCGAGCAGTACTTC.

This clonotype appeared many times. Because this beta chain is a stray read in a library intended to capture alpha chains, its abundance should not be given much weight. V gene TRBV20-1 combines with J gene TRBJ1-2; D ambiguous. The CDR3 totals 12 residues. V was pared by 2 bases and J by 4 bases, with 8 bases between. CDR1 DFQATT and CDR2 SNEGSKA come from the germline V gene (reference sequence). The chain's CDR3 is CSARLGSYGYTF. CDR3 in DNA: TGCAGTGCTAGACTTGGGAGCTATGGCTACACCTTC.

Many counts were recorded for this clonotype. This beta chain turned up in a library designed for alpha chains; as an off-target read, its abundance says little. The V gene is TRBV6-1, the J gene TRBJ2-4, with D uncertain. Per the germline V gene, CDR1 is MNHNS and CDR2 is SASEGT. The V and J ends lost 2 bases and 10 bases respectively, with 9 bases between them. The CDR3 sequence is 12 residues long. As DNA, the CDR3 is TGTGCCAGCAGTGAATGGACCCGGATTCAGTACTTC. This codes for CASSEWTRIQYF.

This clonotype came up a few times. This beta chain was picked up by a library intended for alpha chains and is off target, so its count carries little meaning. The chain carries TRBV12-3 or TRBV12-4 and TRBJ2-7; D is unclear. Trimming removed 2 bases from V and 2 bases from J, with 10 bases in between. The CDR3 runs to 14 residues. In DNA, the CDR3 is TGTGCCAGCAGTTTAATCGGCTACCCCTACGAGCAGTACTTC. This encodes CASSLIGYPYEQYF.

By its share, this clonotype is large (0.1 to 1%). This beta chain turned up in a library designed for alpha chains; as an off-target read, its abundance says little. The V gene is TRBV7-6, the J gene TRBJ2-7; possible D gene TRBD2, 5 bases. Germline V gene lookup returns CDR1 SGHVS and CDR2 FNYEAQ. This CDR3 comprises 13 residues. The V and J ends lost 5 bases and 3 bases respectively, with 11 bases between them. The CDR3 DNA follows: TGTGCCAGCAGCGCGGGTCCTAACTACGAGCAGTACTTC. Amino acid sequence: CASSAGPNYEQYF.

This clonotype was observed at least ten times. For a library built for alpha chains, this beta chain is a stray read; little rests on its size. The J gene is TRBJ2-4, the V gene TRBV6-6; perhaps TRBD2 as D (5 bases). The CDR3 is 18 residues long. From germline, CDR1 is MNHNY and CDR2 SVGAGI (reference sequence). Trimming cost V 0 bases and J 6 bases, with 21 bases left between them. As DNA, the CDR3 is TGTGCCAGCAGTTACTCGATTATGCAGGCCCCACGGGGAAACATTCAGTACTTC. Translation gives CASSYSIMQAPRGNIQYF.

In its sample, this clonotype was seen many times. Within a library made for alpha chains, this beta chain is off target, and its count is uninformative. The chain is built from TRBV4-2 and TRBJ2-7, with D possibly TRBD1 on 5 matching bases. This CDR3 is built from 16 residues. The V gene lost 5 bases and the J gene lost 0 bases, with 17 bases spanning the gap. The germline CDR1 and CDR2 sequences are LGHNA and YNFKEQ. The CDR3 DNA is TGTGCCAGCAGCGCGTCTCAAGGGGCCAGCTCCTACGAGCAGTACTTC. As protein: CASSASQGASSYEQYF.

This clonotype occurred many times. A library prepared for alpha chains yielded this beta chain as an off-target read; its size is of little meaning. The chain recombines TRBV23-1 with TRBJ2-7; 7 nucleotides align to TRBD1. TRBV23-1 qualifies as an ORF whose function is uncertain. V dropped 0 bases and J dropped 5; count of bases not matched to a gene: 10. The CDR3 has 16 amino acids. CDR3 amino acids: CASSQSGIKGGDEQYF. The CDR3 DNA reads TGCGCCAGCAGTCAATCGGGTATAAAAGGGGGCGACGAGCAGTACTTC.

Turning to this clonotype: Since the library was made to target alpha chains, this beta chain is a stray read and its abundance is not meaningful. V gene TRBV7-8 combines with J gene TRBJ1-5; D gene unclear. Germline loops: CDR1 SGHVS, CDR2 FQNEAQ. The CDR3 is 13 amino acids. V lost 1 base and J lost 7, with 8 bases in between. The CDR3 here is CASSLGASQPQHF. DNA for the CDR3: TGTGCCAGCAGCTTAGGGGCTTCGCAGCCCCAGCATTTT.